What follows are 10 T cell receptor beta chains derived from one specimen sequenced in a study of cytomegalovirus exposure and HLA in healthy donors. Vbeta (60) and Jbeta (13) primers were used in the PCR. Profiled with immunoSEQ multiplex PCR; TCRdb holds only in-frame clones, not every one. The table has about 61,000 clones, about 90% seen once. Sequencing used PBMCs. These receptors originate from a man between 25 and 39 years old in good health and CMV-seropositive.

This clone was picked up one time. The rearrangement uses TRBV7-3 and TRBJ2-3, with a weak D call TRBD1 (8 bases). The germline CDR1 and CDR2 sequences are SGHTA and FQGTGA. The CDR3 runs 14 residues. V lost 5 bases and J 3 bases, leaving 12 bases between the germline ends. The CDR3 region is CASSGQGGTDTQYF. CDR3 in DNA: TGTGCCAGCAGCGGACAGGGAGGGACAGATACGCAGTATTTT.

The chain recombines TRBV7-8 with TRBJ2-4, with D maybe TRBD1 (6 bases). This CDR3 contains 17 residues. CDR1 and CDR2 (germline): SGHVS, FQNEAQ. Between the trimmed V and J ends, which lost 5 bases and 0 bases, there was a span of 17 bases. CDR3 in amino acids: CASSTGRQVLAKNIQYF. CDR3 nucleotides: TGTGCCAGCAGCACAGGGAGACAGGTTCTAGCCAAAAACATTCAGTACTTC. Full variable domain (remainder filled in from reference TRBV7-8 and TRBJ2-4): GAGVSQSPRYKVAKRGQDVALRCDPISGHVSLFWYQQALGQGPEFLTYFQNEAQLDKSGLPSDRFFAERPEGSVSTLKIQRTQQEDSAVYLCASSTGRQVLAKNIQYFGAGTRLSVL.

The chain recombines TRBV5-4 with TRBJ1-6, with TRBD1 identical over 8 bases. The germline V gene has CDR1 SGHNT and CDR2 YYREEE (reference sequence). The CDR3 has 14 residues. J was trimmed by 8 bases and V by 0 bases; bases with no gene match: 1. CDR3 in amino acids: CASSLVDRDSPLHF. CDR3 nucleotide sequence: TGTGCCAGCAGCTTGGTGGACAGGGATTCACCCCTCCACTTT. Supplemented by reference TRBV5-4 and TRBJ1-6, the full variable domain reads ETGVTQSPTHLIKTRGQQVTLRCSSQSGHNTVSWYQQALGQGPQFIFQYYREEENGRGNFPPRFSGLQFPNYSSELNVNALELDDSALYLCASSLVDRDSPLHFGNGTRLTVT.

V and J are TRBV6-1 and TRBJ2-5, with 12 bases matching TRBD2. Germline loops: CDR1 MNHNS, CDR2 SASEGT. V lost 4 bases, J lost 2 bases, and 5 bases stayed unmatched. The CDR3 spans 16 residues. The chain's CDR3 is CASSATGLAGQETQYF. CDR3 bases: TGTGCCAGCAGTGCAACCGGACTAGCGGGGCAAGAGACCCAGTACTTC.

This chain uses TRBV27 with TRBJ1-5; D remains ambiguous. CDR1 is MNHEY and CDR2 is SMNVEV in the germline V gene (reference sequence). The CDR3 consists of 12 residues. The V end lost 3 bases, the J end lost 14 bases, and 14 bases lay between the germline ends. Here the CDR3 reads CASSFIGDQEHF. CDR3 bases: TGTGCCAGCAGTTTTATCGGGGATCAGGAGCATTTT.

V and J are TRBV6-1 and TRBJ2-2; D is perhaps TRBD2 (6 bases). The CDR3 spans 12 residues. Germline V gene sequence: CDR1 MNHNS, CDR2 SASEGT. The V end lost 7 bases, the J end lost 5 bases, and 8 bases lay between the germline ends. The CDR3 loop is CASTRGTGELFF. The CDR3 DNA reads as TGTGCCAGCACCCGGGGGACCGGGGAGCTGTTTTTT.

The rearrangement links TRBV2 to TRBJ2-2; 9 positions agree with TRBD1. The V gene's germline CDR1 is SNHLY and CDR2 FYNNEI. J was trimmed by 4 bases and V by 1 base; bases with no gene match: 4. This CDR3 is built from 16 residues. The CDR3 nucleotides read TGTGCCAGCAGTGAAGTGGGGACAGGGTCCACCGGGGAGCTGTTTTTT. As protein: CASSEVGTGSTGELFF.

This clone appeared a single time. The V and J genes are TRBV11-3 and TRBJ2-1; 7 bases are a match to TRBD2. Per germline, CDR1 SGHNT and CDR2 YENEEA. This CDR3 contains 14 residues. Trimming cost V 5 bases and J 8 bases; bases outside gene matches: 9. The CDR3, as DNA: TGTGCCAGCAGCACGAGTCCGAGCGGGGATGAGCAGTTCTTC. It yields the protein CASSTSPSGDEQFF.

The chain has TRBV7-8 and TRBJ2-3, with D possibly TRBD1 on 6 matching bases. The CDR3 extends over 18 amino acids. Looked up from germline, CDR1 is SGHVS and CDR2 is FQNEAQ. Deletions cut 1 base from V and 6 bases from J, with 23 bases between. CDR3 bases: TGTGCCAGCAGCTTAGGAGGGCTTGAGGGAGTTCAGGGGGATACGCAGTATTTT. Residues: CASSLGGLEGVQGDTQYF.

The chain joins TRBV29-1 to TRBJ2-5; possibly TRBD2 for D (6 bases). The V gene lost 0 bases and the J gene lost 4 bases, with 12 bases spanning the gap. Germline V gene lookup returns CDR1 SQVTM and CDR2 ANQGSEA. The CDR3 length is 14 residues. The CDR3 protein is CSVEEGLGGETQYF. CDR3 in DNA: TGCAGCGTTGAAGAAGGCCTGGGGGGAGAGACCCAGTACTTC.